The 19 T cell receptor beta chains given below trace back to one sample, sequenced in a study of T cells in Graves' hyperthyroidism and ophthalmopathy. From RNA transcripts, TCR beta CDR3 regions were amplified. The HTBI primer set was used in a first-round RT-PCR of the TCR CDR3. TCRdb redid the calling of the multiplex PCR reads with MiXCR, one entry per CDR3 protein. Here the sample spans approximately 150,000 distinct CDR3 sequences, less than 10% being singletons. What was sequenced was blood. Receptor source: a woman aged 18-29 years with Graves' hyperthyroidism that later progressed to Graves' ophthalmopathy.

This clonotype appeared once. Possible read error: a much larger clone is one base away. The chain links TRBV6-1 to TRBJ2-7, with D unclear. Germline V lookup: CDR1 MNHNS, CDR2 SASEGT. The CDR3 has 10 amino acids. The CDR3 spells CVSRNTEQYF. CDR3 bases: TGTGTCTCCAGGAACACCGAGCAGTACTTC.

In its sample, this clonotype was seen many times. The V and J genes are TRBV12-3 or TRBV12-4 and TRBJ2-1, with D possibly matching TRBD2 (6 bases). CDR3 size: 15 residues. The V gene lost 3 bases and the J gene lost 6 bases, with 15 bases spanning the gap. The CDR3 sequence: CASSFVRESGNEQFF. CDR3 nucleotide sequence: TGTGCCAGCAGTTTTGTCCGGGAGAGTGGCAATGAGCAGTTCTTC.

Of note for this clonotype: This clone may be a read error of a much larger clone one base away. J is TRBJ1-2 and V is TRBV6-9, with TRBD1 matching over 9 bases. In germline, CDR1 is MNHGY, CDR2 SVAAGI. The CDR3 sequence is 16 residues long. CDR3 sequence (DNA): TGTGCCAGCAGTTACTTGACCGGGACAGGGCTACTCGGCTACGCCTTC. This translates into CASSYLTGTGLLGYAF.

A few counts support this clonotype. The chain is built from TRBV5-6 and TRBJ2-2; D might be TRBD1 (5 bases). Germline-derived CDR1 and CDR2 are SGHDT and YYEEEE. CDR3 size: 16 residues. Between the trimmed V and J ends, which lost 2 bases and 2 bases, there was a span of 13 bases. This chain's CDR3 is CASSFRQPRNTGELFF. For the CDR3, the DNA is TGTGCCAGCAGCTTTAGACAGCCCCGAAACACCGGGGAGCTGTTTTTT.

In this sample, this clonotype turned up many times. The chain uses TRBV7-3 and TRBJ1-1; TRBD1 might be the D (5 bases). From germline, CDR1 is SGHTA and CDR2 FQGTGA. The V gene lost 2 bases and the J gene lost 3 bases, with 7 bases spanning the gap. CDR3 size: 13 residues. The CDR3 bases are TGTGCCAGCAGCTTAGAACAGGACACTGAAGCTTTCTTT. This codes for CASSLEQDTEAFF.

This clonotype was picked up many times. The chain has TRBV7-9 and TRBJ2-7; D gene ambiguous. CDR3 length equals 13 residues. Germline V gene data show CDR1 as SEHNR and CDR2 as FQNEAQ (reference sequence). The V gene lost 0 bases and the J gene lost 2 bases, with 5 bases spanning the gap. This CDR3 is CASSLAGTYEQYF. The DNA of the CDR3 is TGTGCCAGCAGCTTAGCGGGCACCTACGAGCAGTACTTC.

This clonotype has just a few counts. The V call is TRBV5-6, the J call TRBJ2-2; D gene uncertain. The CDR3 sequence is 14 residues long. V shed 6 bases and J shed 2 bases, with 11 bases lying between them. Germline V CDR1 and CDR2: SGHDT, YYEEEE. CDR3 in DNA: TGTGCCAGCATGTGGCGACACAACACCGGGGAGCTGTTTTTT. Protein product: CASMWRHNTGELFF.

There are many counts of this clonotype. This chain uses TRBV12-3 or TRBV12-4 with TRBJ1-4; 10 bases agree with TRBD1. Trimming cost V 5 bases and J 8 bases; bases outside gene matches: 5. The CDR3 has 14 residues. The chain's CDR3 is CASSPGQGGEKLFF. CDR3 bases: TGTGCCAGCAGTCCTGGACAGGGGGGAGAAAAACTGTTTTTT.

This clonotype was observed many times. V gene TRBV7-8 combines with J gene TRBJ1-1, with 10 bases matching TRBD1. CDR1 and CDR2 from the germline V gene are SGHVS and FQNEAQ. CDR3 length: 13 amino acids. Trimming removed 8 bases from V and 2 bases from J; junction bases left unmatched: 2. In nucleotides, the CDR3 is TGTGCCAGCGGGACAGGGGTTAACACTGAAGCTTTCTTT. Translated, it gives CASGTGVNTEAFF.

This clonotype has a count of ten or more. The chain combines TRBV2 with TRBJ2-7; the D gene is possibly TRBD1 (6 bases). Germline CDR1 SNHLY, CDR2 FYNNEI. The CDR3 has 13 amino acids. The ends were cut back, 3 bases at V and 8 bases at J, with 14 bases in the middle. The CDR3 reads CASSERTARKQYF. CDR3 bases: TGTGCCAGCAGTGAGCGGACAGCTCGTAAGCAGTACTTC.

This clonotype was recorded at least ten times. The V call is TRBV20-1, the J call TRBJ1-5, with TRBD1 matching over 11 bases. J was trimmed by 0 bases and V by 0 bases; bases with no gene match: 7. Germline V gene sequence: CDR1 DFQATT, CDR2 SNEGSKA (reference sequence). CDR3 size: 18 residues. CDR3 DNA sequence: TGCAGTGCTAGAGAAGCGGGGACAGGGGGTTCTAGCAATCAGCCCCAGCATTTT. It specifies CSAREAGTGGSSNQPQHF.

This clonotype appeared many times. The rearrangement uses TRBV5-6 and TRBJ1-4, with D perhaps TRBD1 (5 bases). The CDR3 extends over 14 amino acids. Germline V lookup: CDR1 SGHDT, CDR2 YYEEEE. The V end was cut by 0 bases, the J end by 4 bases, with 7 bases between. The CDR3 region is CASSLGDGNEKLFF. The CDR3 coding sequence is TGTGCCAGCAGCTTGGGGGACGGTAATGAAAAACTGTTTTTT.

The V call is TRBV4-1, the J call TRBJ1-2, with no clear D. The CDR3 is made up of 15 amino acids. Germline assignment: CDR1 MGHRA and CDR2 YSYEKL. Trimming left V 0 bases short and J 6 bases short, with 14 bases between. The DNA of the CDR3 is TGCGCCAGCAGCCAAGATGCGGGGAATGACGATGGCTACACCTTC. Translated: CASSQDAGNDDGYTF.

The chain employs TRBV30 and TRBJ1-3, with D uncertain. The CDR3 contains 15 residues. Per the germline V gene, CDR1 is GTSNPN and CDR2 is SVGIG (reference sequence). The ends were cut back, 2 bases at V and 0 bases at J, with 11 bases in the middle. The CDR3 bases are TGTGCCTGGAGTATCCAAGTGTTCTCTGGAAACACCATATATTTT. Translation: CAWSIQVFSGNTIYF.

This clonotype was detected many times. V is TRBV2 and J is TRBJ2-7, with 8 positions matching TRBD2. The length of the CDR3 is 13 residues. The germline gives CDR1 SNHLY, CDR2 FYNNEI. J lost 2 bases, V lost 10 bases, and 7 bases had no gene match. In DNA, the CDR3 is TGTGCCACCGTCCAGCGGGGGACCTACGAGCAGTACTTC. It encodes CATVQRGTYEQYF.

This clonotype appeared many times. The rearrangement joins TRBV19 to TRBJ2-2, with a tentative D call TRBD1 (6 bases). V was cut by 6 bases and J by 0 bases, with 20 bases left in between. This CDR3 is built from 18 residues. CDR1 and CDR2 (germline): LNHDA, SQIVND (reference sequence). The CDR3 nucleotides are TGTGCCAGTAGGCCGTTGACCAGATGGACAGCGAACACCGGGGAGCTGTTTTTT. This sequence encodes CASRPLTRWTANTGELFF. Complete variable domain (other parts from reference TRBV19 and TRBJ2-2): DGGITQSPKYLFRKEGQNVTLSCEQNLNHDAMYWYRQDPGQGLRLIYYSQIVNDFQKGDIAEGYSVSREKKESFPLTVTSAQKNPTAFYLCASRPLTRWTANTGELFFGEGSRLTVL.

V gene TRBV7-3 combines with J gene TRBJ2-7; D perhaps matches TRBD2 (6 bases). The germline CDR1 and CDR2 sequences are SGHTA and FQGTGA. The CDR3 covers 14 residues. V was pared by 5 bases and J by 7 bases, with 18 bases between. The CDR3 here is CASSPGSPRREQYF. Here the CDR3 DNA reads TGTGCCAGCAGCCCCGGGAGCCCGAGACGGGAGCAGTACTTC.

In this sample, this clonotype turned up many times. This chain uses TRBV27 with TRBJ1-4; 10 bases are shared with TRBD1. With V trimmed by 4 bases and J by 8 bases, 7 bases remained unmatched. The CDR3 spans 15 residues. From germline, CDR1 is MNHEY and CDR2 SMNVEV (reference sequence). CDR3 nucleotide sequence: TGTGCCAGCAGTTCCCTTGGACAGGGGGAGGAAAAACTGTTTTTT. Its translation: CASSSLGQGEEKLFF.

The V call is TRBV24-1, the J call TRBJ2-6; D remains ambiguous. This CDR3 contains 16 residues. V was clipped by 2 bases and J by 2 bases, with 9 bases between them. Germline CDR1 reads KGHDR; CDR2 reads SFDVKD. For the CDR3, the DNA is TGTGCCACCAGTGATTCCCACAAGACTGGGGCCAACGTCCTGACTTTC. This encodes CATSDSHKTGANVLTF.